Included here is one T cell receptor (beta chain) sequence, with context. This clone was counted only a few times. Which antigen it targets is not known. No clone much larger than this one lies a single base away; base qualities are absent. These data come from a study of beta chain features in type 1 diabetes (dated by TCRdb to the late 2010s). Concerning the study at large: Mean age, gender distribution, total cell number and subset yield did not differ between patients and healthy donors. A total of roughly 100 million sorted cells were examined across all samples, and RNA yield correlated strongly with the number of cells per subset. The study compared TCRB repertoires of sorted circulating CD4+ T cell subsets between recently diagnosed type 1 diabetes patients and matched healthy donors. Regulatory and stem cell-like memory subsets were obtained from only 8 patients and roughly 8 healthy donors, while naive and central memory subsets were obtained from all 30 or so donors.

From each donor, a single peripheral blood sample of around 0.12 L on average was drawn into heparinised tubes. A BD FACSAria II and a panel including CD45RO, CCR7, CD25, CD127, CD95 and CD27 were used to sort naive, central memory, regulatory and stem cell-like memory CD4+ T cells. Purity was above 95% for every sorted population. Right away, PBMCs were isolated by Lymphoprep density gradient centrifugation and were stained directly, with no culture step. Samples were stained and sorted in pairs, with one healthy donor and one patient per experiment, so that batch effects were minimized. Broad study findings and their caveats: HLA sub-analyses involved small numbers of individuals, so any influence of HLA type on TCRB rearrangement remained unresolved. Naive, central memory and regulatory TCRB repertoires appeared more similar among patients than among healthy donors. A moderate but significant shortening of TCRB CDR3 length was observed in type 1 diabetes patients in all four CD4+ subsets. At VDJ recombination sites, type 1 diabetes patients had fewer insertions and more deleted nucleotides, which implies abnormalities in thymic rearrangement. PCR may preferentially amplify shorter templates, but because patient and control samples were amplified and corrected together, any resulting skew would affect both groups equally. Because cDNA was sequenced instead of genomic DNA, highly expressing activated cells could be over-represented, though the groups showed no difference in activation or CD3 levels.

All of the isolated RNA was reverse transcribed with the High Capacity cDNA Reverse Transcription Kit, so expressed TCRB transcripts were sequenced. Deep immunoSEQ sequencing was applied to naive, central memory and regulatory T cell samples, giving an average of about 3.6 million total reads per sample. After sorted cells were lysed in RLT buffer, RNA was extracted with DNase-treated RNeasy Micro or Mini kits, with the choice depending on cell number. To prevent cross-contamination, every cell subset was processed on its own, while patient and healthy donor samples were processed together. The immunoSEQ multiplex PCR was used to amplify TCRB sequences from cDNA, generating 87-bp fragments that spanned the CDR3 region. Sequencing of the amplicons was performed on the Illumina HiSeq platform. Concerning the study's data processing: Synthetic template baselines were used to correct PCR bias computationally, reads within Hamming distance 2 were collapsed together, and singletons that could not be merged were discarded. By aligning reads against IMGT, V, D and J genes, CDR3 length, and insertions or deletions at six rearrangement sites were assigned. Within each subset, clonotype counts were normalized to sorted cell number, after which true diversity and Gini coefficients were computed with the tcR R package. The overlap coefficient, calculated on TCRB nucleotide sequences, was used to measure repertoire sharing. Out-of-frame TCRB sequences from naive cells were analyzed to stand in for the pre-selection repertoire. TCRdb took this table from immuneACCESS and kept in-frame rearrangements with V and J called. Such tables lack part of the clones; where checked against another copy, unresolved V genes explain under half of the gap, and the rest is unexplained. From that table come the V and J calls and clone size; the DNA was used to work out D and trimming. The table for this sample lists 900,000 or so clones; roughly 15% of them were counted only once. The top ten hold about 0.02% of the sample.

There are 16 amino acids in the CDR3, from cysteine to phenylalanine inclusive. This entry keeps only the CDR3 DNA: 48 bases, framed from base 1. V is pared back by 4 bases and J by 4 bases, with 19 bases lying between the germline termini. From a lookup of the germline V gene, CDR1 and CDR2 are SGHVS and FQNEAQ. In this chain, TRBV7-8 is recombined with TRBJ1-2; no D segment can be confidently identified. The TCR sequence derives from a woman between 18 and 29 years old in good health. The material sequenced was naive CD4+ T cells from blood. The cell subset or site tag for this specimen amounts to: true naive CD4+ T cells. The CDR3 here reads CASSSSPDTGLYGYTF. The DNA is TGTGCCAGCAGCTCCTCCCCCGACACCGGTCTCTATGGCTACACCTTC.